The 30 T cell receptor beta chains presented below share a single source sample, sequenced in a study of T cell responses to AZD1222 COVID-19 vaccine. Method: immunoSEQ multiplex PCR; TCRdb's copy keeps in-frame clones and lacks some. There are about 140,000 clones in the sample; about 90% occur only once, and roughly 7.6% lies in the top ten. The starting material was peripheral blood, obtained 28 days after the second dose of the MenACWY control vaccine. The receptors shown here come from an adult who received the MenACWY meningococcal vaccine as a control.

The chain couples TRBV28 to TRBJ1-6; weak D call: TRBD1 (5 bases). Germline CDR1 is MDHEN and CDR2 is SYDVKM. The ends were cut back, 8 bases at V and 0 bases at J, with 11 bases in the middle. The CDR3 has 15 residues. CDR3 DNA sequence: TGTGCCAGCCTGGGGGGGAGCTCCTATAATTCACCCCTCCACTTT. This encodes CASLGGSSYNSPLHF.

V and J are TRBV9 and TRBJ2-6; D may be TRBD1 (5 bases). Germline loops: CDR1 SGDLS, CDR2 YYNGEE. V dropped 0 bases and J dropped 15 bases, with 28 bases sitting between them. The CDR3 totals 18 residues. This chain's CDR3 is CASSVAGQGTFHNVALTF. The CDR3 DNA follows: TGTGCCAGCAGCGTAGCCGGCCAGGGTACATTTCACAACGTCGCCCTGACTTTC.

The chain combines TRBV7-2 with TRBJ2-5, with a tentative D call TRBD2 (6 bases). This CDR3 contains 15 residues. Looked up from germline, CDR1 is SGHTA and CDR2 is FQGNSA. V lost 5 bases to trimming and J lost 2 bases, with 15 bases between them. Here the CDR3 reads CASSQTSLGQETQYF. The CDR3 DNA reads as TGTGCCAGCAGCCAGACTAGTCTGGGACAAGAGACCCAGTACTTC. The whole variable domain, filled in from reference TRBV7-2 and TRBJ2-5, reads GAGVSQSPSNKVTEKGKDVELRCDPISGHTALYWYRQSLGQGLEFLIYFQGNSAPDKSGLPSDRFSAERTGGSVSTLTIQRTQQEDSAVYLCASSQTSLGQETQYFGPGTRLLVL.

This clone was recorded once. The V and J genes are TRBV6-2 or TRBV6-3 and TRBJ2-5, with TRBD2 matching 9 bases. The CDR3 is made up of 14 amino acids. Germline trimming cut 2 bases from V and 7 bases from J; bases unmatched to any gene: 5. CDR1 and CDR2 (germline): MNHEY, SVGEGT. CDR3 sequence reads: CASSYAGGLGTQYF. The CDR3 DNA is TGTGCCAGCAGTTACGCGGGGGGGCTTGGGACCCAGTACTTC.

A few counts support this clone. The chain employs TRBV12-3 or TRBV12-4 and TRBJ1-5; 9 bases fit TRBD1. CDR3 length: 13 amino acids. V was pared by 5 bases and J by 5 bases, with 1 base of the junction left unmatched. For the CDR3, the DNA is TGTGCCAGCAGTGGGGACAGGGATCAGCCCCAGCATTTT. Translation: CASSGDRDQPQHF.

This chain connects TRBV3-1 (or the pseudogene TRBV3-2) to TRBJ2-7; 8 bases are shared with TRBD2. The V and J ends lost 3 bases and 2 bases, in that order; junction bases with no gene match: 6. This CDR3 is built from 15 residues. Germline V lookup: CDR1 LGHDT, CDR2 YNNKEL (reference sequence). The CDR3 sequence is CASSHQRESTYEQYF. The CDR3 DNA reads as TGTGCCAGCAGCCATCAGCGGGAGAGCACCTACGAGCAGTACTTC.

Of note for this clone: Germline is not matched at one junction end, which may reflect a read error. This sequence joins TRBV7-7 and TRBJ2-1, with 13 bases matching TRBD2. There are 16 residues in the CDR3. From germline, CDR1 is SSHAT and CDR2 FNYEAQ (reference sequence). The CDR3 region is CASSARTSGGENEQFF. CDR3 coding DNA: TGTGCTAGCAGCGCGAGGACTAGCGGGGGTGAAAATGAGCAGTTCTTC. The full variable domain, rest sourced from reference TRBV7-7 and TRBJ2-1, is GAGVSQSPRYKVTKRGQDVTLRCDPISSHATLYWYQQALGQGPEFLTYFNYEAQPDKSGLPSDRFSAERPEGSISTLTIQRTEQRDSAMYRCASSARTSGGENEQFFGPGTRLTVL.

This clone was observed once. The V and J genes are TRBV24-1 and TRBJ2-3; TRBD1 matches 9 bases. Losses at the gene ends were 1 base for V and 6 bases for J; bases not matched to a gene: 7. Germline V gene sequence: CDR1 KGHDR, CDR2 SFDVKD. There are 16 residues in the CDR3. CDR3 nucleotides: TGTGCCACCAGTGATTTTCCCGGGACAGGGTCGGATACGCAGTATTTT. Its translation is CATSDFPGTGSDTQYF.

The J gene is TRBJ1-5, the V gene TRBV3-1 (or the pseudogene TRBV3-2); D gene unclear. The CDR3 sequence is 16 residues long. Germline V lookup: CDR1 LGHDT, CDR2 YNNKEL (reference sequence). Deletions cut 1 base from V and 4 bases from J, with 14 bases between. The CDR3 DNA reads as TGTGCCAGCAGCCAAGGATCCTCGGGCGGGAATCAGCCCCAGCATTTT. It codes for CASSQGSSGGNQPQHF.

V and J are TRBV2 and TRBJ2-7; tentatively, D is TRBD2 (5 bases). CDR1 and CDR2 (germline): SNHLY, FYNNEI. This CDR3 region has 14 residues. The V gene lost 3 bases and the J gene lost 6 bases, with 15 bases spanning the gap. The CDR3 DNA reads as TGTGCCAGCAGTGACGGTCGGGGAAGGGCCGAGCAGTACTTC. It codes for CASSDGRGRAEQYF.

The rearrangement joins TRBV9 to TRBJ2-7; 13 nucleotides agree with TRBD2. Germline values: CDR1 SGDLS, CDR2 YYNGEE. The J segment lost 5 bases and the V segment lost 3 bases, leaving 5 bases of the junction unmatched. The CDR3 runs 15 residues. This CDR3 reads CASSGTSGSFHEQYF. CDR3 in DNA: TGTGCCAGCAGCGGGACTAGCGGGAGTTTCCACGAGCAGTACTTC.

V gene TRBV7-8 combines with J gene TRBJ2-1, with D perhaps matching TRBD1 (7 bases). The length of the CDR3 is 14 residues. CDR1 is SGHVS and CDR2 is FQNEAQ in the germline V gene. Trimming cost V 3 bases and J 8 bases, with 14 bases left between them. The DNA of the CDR3 is TGTGCCAGCAGCTTGGTCCAGGGGGGCGATGAGCAGTTCTTC. It codes for CASSLVQGGDEQFF.

The chain recombines TRBV19 with TRBJ2-7; maybe TRBD2 (6 bases). This CDR3 is 14 amino acids long. The germline gives CDR1 LNHDA, CDR2 SQIVND (reference sequence). V was pared by 5 bases and J by 4 bases, with 15 bases between. For the CDR3, the DNA is TGTGCCAGTAGTGATTCGGGAGAAATGTACGAGCAGTACTTC. This encodes CASSDSGEMYEQYF.

This clone has more than one count but fewer than ten. The CDR3 is CASSLETGGRYGYTF. For the CDR3, the DNA is TGTGCCAGCAGCTTGGAGACAGGGGGCAGGTATGGCTACACCTTC. This chain uses TRBV5-4 with TRBJ1-2; 10 nucleotides match TRBD1. The junction had 4 bases not matched to a gene; V was cut back by 0 bases and J by 5 bases. From germline, CDR1 is SGHNT and CDR2 YYREEE (reference sequence). CDR3 length: 15 amino acids.

The rearrangement links TRBV4-3 to TRBJ2-7; D is unclear. Germline values: CDR1 LGHNA, CDR2 YSLEER. Trimming pared 2 bases from V and 6 bases from J, leaving 14 bases between. CDR3 length: 14 amino acids. The DNA of the CDR3 is TGCGCCAGCAGCCAAACAGTTCGGTTCTGCGAGCAGTACTTC. It is translated as CASSQTVRFCEQYF.

CDR3: CASSKARGTGNTIYF. The CDR3 DNA reads TGTGCCAGCAGCAAAGCTAGGGGAACAGGAAACACCATATATTTT. This chain joins TRBV21-1 and TRBJ1-3; TRBD1 is the table's D call and was not checked against the DNA. TRBV21-1 corresponds to a pseudogene. The CDR3 has 15 residues.

This clone was detected only a few times. V usage is TRBV10-3 and J usage is TRBJ2-7; D is possibly TRBD2 (7 bases). The germline CDR1 and CDR2 sequences are ENHRY and SYGVKD. Trimming removed 7 bases from V and 4 bases from J, with 17 bases in between. The CDR3 totals 14 residues. As DNA, the CDR3 is TGTGCCATCACGGCGGGGGCGGGTTTATACGAGCAGTACTTC. Its translation: CAITAGAGLYEQYF.

The chain recombines TRBV6-2 or TRBV6-3 with TRBJ1-2, with no clear D. The germline V and J ends were trimmed by 7 bases and 8 bases, with 20 bases remaining between them. CDR3 length: 14 residues. Germline CDR1 reads MNHEY; CDR2 reads SVGEGT. For the CDR3, the DNA is TGTGCCAGCAACCCATCCCCGGCCGACTCCGGCTACACCTTC. It is translated as CASNPSPADSGYTF.

The chain is built from TRBV25-1 and TRBJ1-1; D call uncertain. V was clipped by 6 bases and J by 7 bases, with 15 bases between them. The CDR3 spans 13 residues. Germline lookup yields CDR1 MGHDK and CDR2 SYGVNS. CDR3 loop: CASRGSPGGEAFF. The CDR3 DNA follows: TGTGCCAGCAGGGGCAGCCCCGGCGGTGAAGCTTTCTTT.

This chain joins TRBV2 and TRBJ1-4; the match to TRBD1 covers 8 bases. Germline lookup yields CDR1 SNHLY and CDR2 FYNNEI. The CDR3 runs 16 residues. The ends lost 4 bases at V and 0 bases at J; junction bases unmatched: 4. The CDR3 sequence: CASSGTGIATNEKLFF. As DNA, the CDR3 is TGTGCCAGCAGTGGGACAGGGATTGCAACTAATGAAAAACTGTTTTTT.

This clone was counted a single time. This chain connects TRBV7-8 to TRBJ2-3; 11 bases are a match to TRBD2. The germline V gene encodes CDR1 SGHVS and CDR2 FQNEAQ. V trimming: 7 bases; J trimming: 0 bases; junction bases outside the gene matches: 15. CDR3 length equals 19 residues. This CDR3 reads CASNQALAGAATSTDTQYF. The CDR3 region has the DNA TGTGCCAGCAACCAAGCACTAGCGGGAGCCGCCACTAGCACAGATACGCAGTATTTT.

The V gene is TRBV6-1, the J gene TRBJ2-7; TRBD2 matches at 13 bases. V was pared by 2 bases and J by 6 bases, with 16 bases of the junction left unmatched. Germline V gene sequence: CDR1 MNHNS, CDR2 SASEGT. The length of the CDR3 is 19 residues. CDR3 sequence reads: CASSERPKGLAGVGGEQYF. The CDR3 nucleotides are TGTGCCAGCAGTGAAAGGCCCAAAGGACTAGCGGGAGTAGGAGGCGAGCAGTACTTC.

This sequence joins TRBV28 and TRBJ2-3, with 11 positions matching TRBD1. Germline values: CDR1 MDHEN, CDR2 SYDVKM. The CDR3 totals 17 residues. V lost 2 bases and J lost 6; bases outside the gene matches: 10. The CDR3 is CASSLGSGTGGRDTQYF. CDR3 in DNA: TGTGCCAGCAGTTTAGGATCCGGGACAGGGGGGCGGGATACGCAGTATTTT.

The count of this clone is one. V gene TRBV6-2 or TRBV6-3 combines with J gene TRBJ2-6; tentatively, D is TRBD2 (5 bases). CDR1 is MNHEY, CDR2 SVGEGT, per germline. The CDR3 has 16 amino acids. Trimming stripped 2 bases from V and 0 bases from J, with 8 bases between. The CDR3 loop reads CASSYLRGSGANVLTF. The CDR3 DNA reads TGTGCCAGCAGTTACCTCCGGGGCTCTGGGGCCAACGTCCTGACTTTC.

This clone was recorded once. Compared with germline, one end of the junction differs, possibly owing to a read error. This chain links TRBV7-7 with TRBJ2-2, with D possibly matching TRBD2 (5 bases). The CDR3 spans 14 residues. Germline V gene lookup returns CDR1 SSHAT and CDR2 FNYEAQ (reference sequence). CDR3 sequence reads: CASSPGLITGELFF. The CDR3 region has the DNA TGTGCTAGCAGCCCAGGACTTATCACCGGGGAGCTGTTTTTT.

The gene calls are TRBV5-1 and TRBJ2-2; D is unclear. Germline values: CDR1 SGHRS, CDR2 YFSETQ. The V end was cut by 4 bases, the J end by 2 bases, with 15 bases between. The CDR3 runs 16 residues. CDR3 sequence: CASSTGASFNTGELFF. CDR3 bases: TGCGCCAGCAGCACGGGCGCCAGTTTTAACACCGGGGAGCTGTTTTTT.

The chain employs TRBV19 and TRBJ2-2; D uncertain. CDR3 size: 14 residues. Deletions cut 3 bases from V and 7 bases from J, with 12 bases between. Germline V gene sequence: CDR1 LNHDA, CDR2 SQIVND (reference sequence). The chain's CDR3 is CASSIQGMGGELFF. The CDR3 DNA reads TGTGCCAGTAGTATTCAAGGAATGGGCGGGGAGCTGTTTTTT. The full variable domain, rest sourced from reference TRBV19 and TRBJ2-2, is DGGITQSPKYLFRKEGQNVTLSCEQNLNHDAMYWYRQDPGQGLRLIYYSQIVNDFQKGDIAEGYSVSREKKESFPLTVTSAQKNPTAFYLCASSIQGMGGELFFGEGSRLTVL.

The CDR3 here is CASSPLRGRTGELFF. CDR3 DNA: TGCGCCAGCAGTCCGTTGAGGGGCAGGACCGGGGAGCTGTTTTTT. V is TRBV23-1 and J is TRBJ2-2; either TRBD1 or TRBD2 may supply D (5 bases each). TRBV23-1 is an ORF for which the function is uncertain. V lost 4 bases and J 5 bases, leaving 14 bases between the germline ends. The CDR3 length is 15 residues.

V gene TRBV7-6 combines with J gene TRBJ2-3; TRBD2 agrees at 9 bases. J gave up 1 base and V 3 bases, and 2 bases lay outside the gene matches. This CDR3 is built from 15 residues. In germline, CDR1 is SGHVS, CDR2 FNYEAQ. DNA for the CDR3: TGTGCCAGCAGCTTTGCTAGCGGGGGCACAGATACGCAGTATTTT. It yields the protein CASSFASGGTDTQYF.

This rearrangement joins TRBV10-3 to TRBJ2-2; 8 nucleotides agree with TRBD1. Unmatched junction bases numbered 2, after V lost 5 bases and J lost 3 bases. Germline V gene lookup returns CDR1 ENHRY and CDR2 SYGVKD. The CDR3 covers 14 residues. CDR3 residues: CAISRQGHTGELFF. The CDR3 DNA reads TGTGCCATCAGTCGACAGGGGCACACCGGGGAGCTGTTTTTT.